The sequence of this TCR beta chain was determined in a study of blood T cell repertoires in COVID-19. Study information: Samples representing acute and convalescent COVID-19 were sourced from the United States, Italy and Spain. T cells, B-cell-depleted T cells, or PBMCs supplied cDNA or gDNA.

The CDR3 is 17 amino acids. CDR1 and CDR2 (germline): KGHSH, LQKENI. After removal of 3 bases from V and 0 bases from J, the junction contained 7 bases not matched to a gene. As originally analysed: Quantification of nucleated cells was approximated via reference gene primer amplification. The repertoire was sequenced with immunoSEQ multiplex PCR; TCRdb's copy has only in-frame clones and lacks some. Clone size and the V and J calls come from that table; the DNA yielded D and trimming. Among 200,000 to 300,000 clones listed, around 86% were seen once. The V call is TRBV18, the J call TRBJ2-2; 7 positions agree with TRBD1. The sequenced material came from peripheral blood. This clonotype originated in a woman aged 55 to 70 who had recovered from COVID-19. The CDR3 DNA follows: TGTGCCAGCTCACCCCTCTTCGACAGGGCGAACACCGGGGAGCTGTTTTTT. Residues: CASSPLFDRANTGELFF.